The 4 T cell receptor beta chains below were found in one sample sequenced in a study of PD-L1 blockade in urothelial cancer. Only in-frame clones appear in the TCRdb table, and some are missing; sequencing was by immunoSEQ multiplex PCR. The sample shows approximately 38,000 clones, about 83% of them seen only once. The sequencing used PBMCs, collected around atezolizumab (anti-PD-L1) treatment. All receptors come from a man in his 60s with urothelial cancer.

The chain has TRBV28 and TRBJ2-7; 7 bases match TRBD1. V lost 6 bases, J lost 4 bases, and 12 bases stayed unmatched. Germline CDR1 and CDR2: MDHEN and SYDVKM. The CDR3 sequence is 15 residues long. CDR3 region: CASRESRQGWYEQYF. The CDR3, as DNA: TGTGCCAGCAGGGAATCCCGACAGGGTTGGTACGAGCAGTACTTC.

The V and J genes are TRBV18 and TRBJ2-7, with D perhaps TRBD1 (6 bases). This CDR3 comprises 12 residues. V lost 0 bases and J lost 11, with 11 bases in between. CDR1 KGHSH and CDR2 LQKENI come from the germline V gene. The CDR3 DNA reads TGTGCCAGCTCACCACCCCGGGGACAAAAGTACTTC. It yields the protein CASSPPRGQKYF.

CDR3 loop: CASSFRDRVYEQYF. CDR3 nucleotide sequence: TGTGCCAGCAGCTTCCGGGACAGGGTCTACGAGCAGTACTTC. This chain links TRBV13 with TRBJ2-7; 9 nucleotides match TRBD1. The CDR3 is 14 residues long. CDR1 is PRHDT and CDR2 is FYEKMQ in the germline V gene (reference sequence). With 3 bases clipped from V and 3 bases from J, the junction kept 3 bases outside the gene matches.

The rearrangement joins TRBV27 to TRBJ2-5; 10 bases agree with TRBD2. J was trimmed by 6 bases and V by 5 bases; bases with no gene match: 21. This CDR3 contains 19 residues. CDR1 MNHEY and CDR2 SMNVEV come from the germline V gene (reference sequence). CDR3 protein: CASSRSGGGKPKGVKTQYF. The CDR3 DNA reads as TGTGCCAGCAGTAGGAGCGGGGGGGGTAAGCCTAAGGGGGTAAAGACCCAGTACTTC.